This entry concerns a single T cell receptor beta chain. This record belongs to a study of tumor T cells in aggressive B-cell lymphoma. Sequenced by immunoSEQ multiplex PCR; TCRdb stores in-frame clones only, minus some. The table has about 3,200 clones, 92% seen once. The sample consisted of tumor tissue. The source is an adult with diffuse large B cell lymphoma.

The CDR3 nucleotides read TGCGCCAGCAGCCCCACTACTAGCGGGGGTAAGACCCAGTACTTC. This codes for CASSPTTSGGKTQYF. The chain carries TRBV10-2 and TRBJ2-5; 11 nucleotides align to TRBD2. V lost 6 bases and J lost 6; bases outside the gene matches: 9. The germline V gene has CDR1 WSHSY and CDR2 SAAADI. The CDR3 is 15 amino acids.